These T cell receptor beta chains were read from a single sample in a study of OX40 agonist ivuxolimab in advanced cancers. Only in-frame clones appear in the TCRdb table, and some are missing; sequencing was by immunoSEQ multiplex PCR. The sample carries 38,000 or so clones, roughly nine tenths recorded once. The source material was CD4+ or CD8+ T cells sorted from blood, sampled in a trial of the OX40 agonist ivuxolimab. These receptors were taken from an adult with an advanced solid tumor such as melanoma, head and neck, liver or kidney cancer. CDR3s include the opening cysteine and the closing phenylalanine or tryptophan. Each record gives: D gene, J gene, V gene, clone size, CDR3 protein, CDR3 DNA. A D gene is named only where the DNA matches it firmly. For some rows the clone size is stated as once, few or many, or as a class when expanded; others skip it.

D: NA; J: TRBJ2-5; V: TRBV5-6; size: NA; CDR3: CASSPPSEGETQYF; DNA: TGTGCCAGCAGCCCGCCCAGCGAGGGGGAGACCCAGTACTTC
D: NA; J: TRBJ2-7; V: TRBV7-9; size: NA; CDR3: CASSVTIYEQYF; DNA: TGTGCCAGCAGCGTTACCATCTACGAGCAGTACTTC
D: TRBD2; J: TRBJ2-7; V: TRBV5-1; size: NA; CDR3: CASSLAGGLSYEQYF; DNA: TGCGCCAGCAGCTTGGCGGGGGGGCTCTCCTACGAGCAGTACTTC
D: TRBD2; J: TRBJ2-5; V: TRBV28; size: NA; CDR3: CASSTLGGGAFETQYF; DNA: TGTGCCAGCAGTACCTTGGGCGGGGGGGCCTTTGAGACCCAGTACTTC
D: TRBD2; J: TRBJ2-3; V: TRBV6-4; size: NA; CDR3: CASSPGLASTDTQYF; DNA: TGTGCCAGCAGTCCCGGACTAGCGAGCACAGATACGCAGTATTTT
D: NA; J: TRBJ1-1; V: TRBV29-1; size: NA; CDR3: CSVVLTEAFF; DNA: TGCAGCGTTGTATTGACTGAAGCTTTCTTT
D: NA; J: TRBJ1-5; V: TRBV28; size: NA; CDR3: CASSLGNSGWHQPQHF; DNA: TGTGCCAGCAGTTTGGGCAATTCAGGTTGGCATCAGCCCCAGCATTTT
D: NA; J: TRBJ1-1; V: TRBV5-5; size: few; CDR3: CASSLSDGTEAFF; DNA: TGTGCCAGCAGCTTATCCGACGGGACTGAAGCTTTCTTT
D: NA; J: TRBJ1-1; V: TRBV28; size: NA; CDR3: CASSLEQGNTEAFF; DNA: TGTGCCAGCAGTTTAGAACAGGGAAACACTGAAGCTTTCTTT
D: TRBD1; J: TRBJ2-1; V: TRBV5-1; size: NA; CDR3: CASSRGQGGYNEQFF; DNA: TGCGCCAGCAGCCGTGGACAGGGGGGTTACAATGAGCAGTTCTTC
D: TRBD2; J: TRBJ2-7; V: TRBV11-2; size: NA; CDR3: CASSLDTGGSREQYF; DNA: TGTGCCAGCAGCTTAGACACGGGGGGATCGAGAGAGCAGTACTTC
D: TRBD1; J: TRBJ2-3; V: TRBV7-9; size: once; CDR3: CASSPDRTTDTQYF; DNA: TGTGCCAGCAGCCCGGACAGGACCACAGATACGCAGTATTTT
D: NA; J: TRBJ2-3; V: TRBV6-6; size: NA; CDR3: CASSSPTDTQYF; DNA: TGTGCCAGCAGCTCCCCTACAGATACGCAGTATTTT
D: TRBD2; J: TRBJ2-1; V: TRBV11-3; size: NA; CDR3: CASSHDSSGGADEQFF; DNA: TGTGCCAGCAGCCACGACTCCAGCGGGGGGGCGGATGAGCAGTTCTTC
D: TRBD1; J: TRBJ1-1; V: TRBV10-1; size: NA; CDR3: CASSEGGQGVVGAFF; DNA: TGCGCCAGCAGTGAGGGGGGACAGGGGGTTGTAGGGGCTTTCTTT
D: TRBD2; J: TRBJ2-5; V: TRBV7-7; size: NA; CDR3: CASSLAWGGQETQYF; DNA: TGTGCTAGCAGCTTAGCGTGGGGGGGGCAAGAGACCCAGTACTTC
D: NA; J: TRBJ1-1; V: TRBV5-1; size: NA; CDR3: CASSLGPGTTEAFF; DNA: TGCGCCAGCAGCTTGGGCCCAGGGACCACTGAAGCTTTCTTT
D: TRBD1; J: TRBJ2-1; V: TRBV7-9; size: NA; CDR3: CASSPTTGSSYNEQFF; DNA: TGTGCCAGCAGCCCGACGACAGGGAGCTCCTACAATGAGCAGTTCTTC
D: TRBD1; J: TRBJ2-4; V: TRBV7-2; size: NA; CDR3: CASSTPSGQEYIQYF; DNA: TGTGCCAGCAGCACCCCATCCGGACAGGAATACATTCAGTACTTC
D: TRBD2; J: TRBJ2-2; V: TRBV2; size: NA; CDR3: CASRPSGGSAGELFF; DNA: TGTGCCAGCAGACCCAGCGGGGGTTCGGCCGGGGAGCTGTTTTTT
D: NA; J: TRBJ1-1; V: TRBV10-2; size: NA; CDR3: CASSENHGSLEAFF; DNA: TGCGCCAGCAGTGAAAATCACGGCAGCTTGGAAGCTTTCTTT
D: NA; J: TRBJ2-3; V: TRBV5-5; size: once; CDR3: CASSLVDGDTQYF; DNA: TGTGCCAGCAGCTTGGTCGACGGAGATACGCAGTATTTT
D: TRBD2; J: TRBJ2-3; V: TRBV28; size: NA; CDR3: CASSLGYGGASTDTQYF; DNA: TGTGCCAGCAGTTTAGGTTACGGGGGGGCTAGCACAGATACGCAGTATTTT
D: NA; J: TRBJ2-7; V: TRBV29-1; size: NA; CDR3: CSVEDLQGGEQYF; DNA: TGCAGCGTTGAAGATCTACAAGGAGGGGAGCAGTACTTC
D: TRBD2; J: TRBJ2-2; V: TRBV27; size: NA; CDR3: CASSWGGAGELFF; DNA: TGTGCCAGCAGTTGGGGGGGGGCCGGGGAGCTGTTTTTT
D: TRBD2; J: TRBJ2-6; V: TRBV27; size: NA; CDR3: CASGLAGGLGANVLTF; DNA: TGTGCCAGCGGACTAGCGGGGGGGCTGGGGGCCAACGTCCTGACTTTC
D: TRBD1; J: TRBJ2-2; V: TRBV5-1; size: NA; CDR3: CASSFRTGNPTGELFF; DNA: TGCGCCAGCAGCTTCCGGACAGGAAATCCTACCGGGGAGCTGTTTTTT
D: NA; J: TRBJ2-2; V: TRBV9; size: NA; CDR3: CASSPGPAPRFNTGELFF; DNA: TGTGCCAGCAGCCCGGGACCCGCCCCACGGTTTAACACCGGGGAGCTGTTTTTT
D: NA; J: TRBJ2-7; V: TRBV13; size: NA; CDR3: CASRPSVLGPSEQYF; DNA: TGTGCCAGCAGACCTAGCGTCTTGGGTCCCTCCGAGCAGTACTTC
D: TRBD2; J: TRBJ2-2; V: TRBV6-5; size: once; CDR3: CASSYRGGRAGELFF; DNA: TGTGCCAGCAGTTACCGGGGGGGCCGCGCCGGGGAGCTGTTTTTT
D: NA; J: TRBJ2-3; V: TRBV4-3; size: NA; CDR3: CASSQDYLADTQYF; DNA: TGCGCCAGCAGCCAGGATTACCTAGCTGATACGCAGTATTTT
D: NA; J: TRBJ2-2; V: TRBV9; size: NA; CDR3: CASTAAAVVIPPSGTGELFF; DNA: TGTGCCAGCACGGCGGCAGCAGTAGTAATTCCTCCATCGGGCACCGGGGAGCTGTTTTTT
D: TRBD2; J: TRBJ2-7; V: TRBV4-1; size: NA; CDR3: CASSQDSGTSSYEQYF; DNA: TGCGCCAGCAGCCAAGATTCCGGGACTAGCTCCTACGAGCAGTACTTC
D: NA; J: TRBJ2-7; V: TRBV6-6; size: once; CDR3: CASSPEGITYEQYF; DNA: TGTGCCAGCAGCCCCGAGGGGATAACCTACGAGCAGTACTTC
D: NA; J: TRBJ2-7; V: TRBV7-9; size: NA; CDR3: CASNTGTGEGEQYF; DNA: TGTGCCAGCAATACCGGGACGGGCGAGGGTGAGCAGTACTTC
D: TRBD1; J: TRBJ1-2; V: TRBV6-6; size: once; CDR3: CASSPGQGASF; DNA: TGTGCCAGCAGCCCCGGACAGGGGGCTTCATTC
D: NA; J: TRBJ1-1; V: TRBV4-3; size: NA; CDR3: CASSQDSNTEAFF; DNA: TGCGCCAGCAGCCAAGACAGTAACACTGAAGCTTTCTTT
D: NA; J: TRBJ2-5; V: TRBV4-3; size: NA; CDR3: CASSQVAGKETQYF; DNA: TGCGCCAGCAGCCAAGTGGCTGGGAAGGAGACCCAGTACTTC
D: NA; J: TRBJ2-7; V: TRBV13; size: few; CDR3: CASSLSYEQYF; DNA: TGTGCCAGCAGCCTGTCCTACGAGCAGTACTTC
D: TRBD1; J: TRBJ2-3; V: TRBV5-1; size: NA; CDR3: CASSAGQGAGDTQYF; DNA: TGCGCCAGCAGCGCGGGACAGGGGGCAGGAGATACGCAGTATTTT
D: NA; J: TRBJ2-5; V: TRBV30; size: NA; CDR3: CAWSEGLGETQYF; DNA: TGTGCCTGGAGTGAGGGGCTGGGAGAGACCCAGTACTTC
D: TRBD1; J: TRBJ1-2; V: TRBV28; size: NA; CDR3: CASRIQGADYGYTF; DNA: TGTGCCAGCAGGATTCAGGGGGCCGACTATGGCTACACCTTC